Shown below are 27 T cell receptor beta chains from a single sample sequenced in a study of regulatory T cells in long-lasting Graves disease. Stated time point: newly diagnosed GD, antithyroid drugs for less than 3 months. Isolated PBMC RNA provided the starting material for the TCR library. Arm-PCR of CDR3 regions and iRepertoire HTBI primers were used to build TCR beta libraries. TCRdb passed the multiplex PCR reads through MiXCR, listing each CDR3 protein once. The top ten clones hold approximately 20% of a sample with about 620,000 distinct CDR3 sequences, approximately 15% of them seen once. Another study also made use of these data, one on T cells in Graves' hyperthyroidism and ophthalmopathy.

Sequencing used peripheral blood mononuclear cells (PBMCs), obtained at new diagnosis, from a patient treated with antithyroid drugs. These receptors all stem from a woman aged 25 to 39 with Graves disease.

There are many counts of this clonotype. The J gene is TRBJ1-5, the V gene TRBV28, with 8 bases that match TRBD1. The V and J ends lost 5 bases and 3 bases, in that order; junction bases with no gene match: 3. There are 14 residues in the CDR3. The V gene's germline CDR1 is MDHEN and CDR2 SYDVKM. This CDR3 is CASSPRGLNQPQHF. For the CDR3, the DNA is TGTGCCAGCAGTCCCAGGGGGCTCAATCAGCCCCAGCATTTT.

A few counts support this clonotype. The chain links TRBV14 to TRBJ1-2; D is unresolved. With 0 bases removed from V and 7 bases from J, the gap between germline ends came to 12 bases. CDR1 is SGHDN, CDR2 FVKESK, per germline. CDR3 length equals 14 residues. Written as DNA, the CDR3 is TGTGCCAGCAGCCAAGATGAACAGCTACGTGGCTACACCTTC. Encoded protein: CASSQDEQLRGYTF.

This clonotype was seen a handful of times. At one of its ends the junction is not consistent with the germline gene, which may arise from a read error. The V call is TRBV20-1, the J call TRBJ1-4, with D uncertain. This CDR3 spans 11 amino acids. The germline V gene encodes CDR1 DFQATT and CDR2 SNEGSKA (reference sequence). For the CDR3, the DNA is TGCAGTGCCATCAGGTTTGAAAGACTGTTTTTT. It translates to CSAIRFERLFF.

The chain links TRBV18 to TRBJ1-6; 7 bases line up with TRBD1. This CDR3 region has 18 residues. Germline V gene lookup returns CDR1 KGHSH and CDR2 LQKENI. J gave up 4 bases and V 5 bases, and 14 bases lay outside the gene matches. The CDR3 DNA is TGTGCCAGCTCATCTACAGGGGCCGACGGGGGATATAATTCACCCCTCCACTTT. This codes for CASSSTGADGGYNSPLHF. The complete variable domain, with remaining parts taken from reference TRBV18 and TRBJ1-6, reads NAGVMQNPRHLVRRRGQEARLRCSPMKGHSHVYWYRQLPEEGLKFMVYLQKENIIDESGMPKERFSAEFPKEGPSILRIQQVVRGDSAAYFCASSSTGADGGYNSPLHFGNGTRLTVT.

This clonotype was counted ten times or more. The V gene is TRBV5-1, the J gene TRBJ2-7; 8 nucleotides line up with TRBD2. CDR1 is SGHRS, CDR2 YFSETQ, per germline. CDR3 length equals 16 residues. Trimming took 0 bases from V and 1 from J; bases not matched to a gene: 6. The CDR3 coding sequence is TGCGCCAGCAGCTTGGGATTCGGGAGGGCTTCCTACGAGCAGTACTTC. Its translation is CASSLGFGRASYEQYF. Using reference TRBV5-1 and TRBJ2-7 for the parts outside the CDR3, the full variable domain is KAGVTQTPRYLIKTRGQQVTLSCSPISGHRSVSWYQQTPGQGLQFLFEYFSETQRNKGNFPGRFSGRQFSNSRSEMNVSTLELGDSALYLCASSLGFGRASYEQYFGPGTRLTVT.

In this sample, this clonotype turned up many times. The V call is TRBV6-1, the J call TRBJ1-6; tentative D call: TRBD1 (5 bases). The V end lost 4 bases, the J end lost 7 bases, and 11 bases lay between the germline ends. CDR3 size: 14 residues. Germline CDR1 reads MNHNS; CDR2 reads SASEGT. The CDR3 sequence is CASSGGTLNSPLHF. The CDR3 bases are TGTGCCAGCAGTGGCGGGACTCTCAATTCACCCCTCCACTTT.

At least ten counts were recorded for this clonotype. V usage is TRBV14 and J usage is TRBJ1-6; D is undetermined. This CDR3 region has 12 residues. V was shortened by 1 base and J by 9 bases, with 4 bases between the two germline ends. Germline V gives CDR1 SGHDN, CDR2 FVKESK. For the CDR3, the DNA is TGTGCCAGCAGCCAAGGCGGTTCACCCCTCCACTTT. Translation: CASSQGGSPLHF.

There are a few counts of this clonotype. The chain couples TRBV18 to TRBJ2-7, with a tentative D call TRBD1 (5 bases). With 5 bases removed from V and 1 base from J, the gap between germline ends came to 21 bases. In germline, CDR1 is KGHSH, CDR2 LQKENI. The CDR3 sequence is 17 residues long. CDR3: CASSSKGKTDPSYEQYF. The CDR3 DNA follows: TGTGCCAGCTCATCAAAAGGGAAGACAGACCCGTCCTACGAGCAGTACTTC.

This clonotype has a count of ten or more. V usage is TRBV2 and J usage is TRBJ2-7, with D possibly matching TRBD1 (6 bases). The CDR3 totals 13 residues. Germline-derived CDR1 and CDR2 are SNHLY and FYNNEI. The V gene lost 4 bases and the J gene lost 3 bases, with 10 bases spanning the gap. The DNA of the CDR3 is TGTGCCAGCAGTGTGGACAGAAGCTACGAGCAGTACTTC. It yields the protein CASSVDRSYEQYF.

This clonotype came up a few times. For the CDR3, the DNA is TGTGCCTGGAGTTCCGGGACAGGGAGAAATTCACCCCTCCACTTT. It codes for CAWSSGTGRNSPLHF. The rearrangement links TRBV30 to TRBJ1-6; TRBD1 matches 9 bases. Germline values: CDR1 GTSNPN, CDR2 SVGIG (reference sequence). There are 15 residues in the CDR3. Losses at the gene ends were 2 bases for V and 7 bases for J; bases not matched to a gene: 6.

This clonotype has at least ten counts. The V and J genes are TRBV2 and TRBJ1-1; D is ambiguous. Germline-derived CDR1 and CDR2 are SNHLY and FYNNEI. Trimming took off 9 bases at V and 1 base at J, with 6 bases between the two ends. The CDR3 runs 11 residues. The CDR3 DNA follows: TGTGCCAGTTACGAGAACACTGAAGCTTTCTTT. Translated: CASYENTEAFF.

Many counts were recorded for this clonotype. CDR3: CASSETGGFYGYTF. The DNA for the CDR3 is TGTGCCAGCAGTGAAACAGGGGGCTTCTATGGCTACACCTTC. The chain joins TRBV6-1 to TRBJ1-2; 9 bases are a match to TRBD1. J lost 4 bases, V lost 2 bases, and 2 bases had no gene match. The CDR3 runs 14 residues. Germline CDR1 reads MNHNS; CDR2 reads SASEGT.

V usage is TRBV28 and J usage is TRBJ2-7; no clear D gene. The germline CDR1 and CDR2 sequences are MDHEN and SYDVKM. V lost 8 bases to trimming and J lost 3 bases, with 14 bases between them. The CDR3 consists of 13 residues. This CDR3 is CASHPSPNYEQYF. The DNA of the CDR3 is TGTGCCAGCCACCCCTCGCCGAACTACGAGCAGTACTTC.

The chain joins TRBV13 to TRBJ2-7; D possibly corresponds to TRBD2 (5 bases). This CDR3 contains 13 residues. V was trimmed by 1 base and J by 3 bases, leaving 7 bases between them. Per the germline V gene, CDR1 is PRHDT and CDR2 is FYEKMQ (reference sequence). CDR3 DNA: TGTGCCAGCAGCTTAGATGAGGGCTACGAGCAGTACTTC. This codes for CASSLDEGYEQYF.

This clonotype came up many times. V is TRBV9 and J is TRBJ2-1; 8 nucleotides align to TRBD2. The CDR3 sequence is 15 residues long. J gave up 4 bases and V 3 bases, and 6 bases lay outside the gene matches. CDR1 is SGDLS, CDR2 YYNGEE, per germline. CDR3 nucleotides: TGTGCCAGCAGCGCCTCGGGAGGGCCATACAATGAGCAGTTCTTC. Residues: CASSASGGPYNEQFF.

As regards this clonotype: At one of its ends the junction is not consistent with the germline gene, which may arise from a read error. CDR3 amino acids: CASSLTSPGSGETQYF. In nucleotides, the CDR3 is TGCGCCAGCAGCCTCACCTCGCCGGGGAGTGGAGAGACCCAGTACTTC. V is TRBV7-3 and J is TRBJ2-5; a weak D match, TRBD2 (5 bases). The CDR3 is 16 amino acids. Germline V lookup: CDR1 SGHTA, CDR2 FQGTGA.

As for this clonotype: At one boundary the junction diverges from the germline segment, which might be a read error. The chain links TRBV7-7 to TRBJ2-2; D ambiguous. CDR1 and CDR2 (germline): SSHAT, FNYEAQ (reference sequence). This CDR3 has 13 residues. The DNA for the CDR3 is TGTGCTAGCAGCCCGTTTAACACCGGGGAGCTGTTTTTT. It is translated as CASSPFNTGELFF.

About this clonotype: A single base separates this from a much larger clone, so it may be a read error. The chain joins TRBV30 to TRBJ2-3; the D is unclear. CDR3 length: 11 amino acids. Germline-derived CDR1 and CDR2 are GTSNPN and SVGIG (reference sequence). Trimming took off 0 bases at V and 6 bases at J, with 4 bases between the two ends. The CDR3 spells CAWSVPDTQYF. CDR3 sequence (DNA): TGTGCCTGGAGTGTACCCGATACGCAGTATTTT.

This clonotype was picked up one time. The chain carries TRBV6-1 and TRBJ2-5, with D maybe TRBD2 (5 bases). Per the germline V gene, CDR1 is MNHNS and CDR2 is SASEGT. Trimming left V 6 bases short and J 9 bases short, with 8 bases between. The CDR3 is made up of 10 amino acids. This CDR3 reads CASSEEAQYF. For the CDR3, the DNA is TGTGCCAGCAGCGAGGAGGCCCAGTACTTC.

This clonotype was detected a few times. This chain joins TRBV20-1 and TRBJ2-5; D is possibly TRBD2 (7 bases). The V end lost 3 bases, the J end lost 4 bases, and 15 bases lay between the germline ends. The CDR3 contains 14 residues. Germline V gene sequence: CDR1 DFQATT, CDR2 SNEGSKA (reference sequence). The CDR3 loop reads CSARSYREGETQYF. CDR3 sequence (DNA): TGCAGTGCTAGGAGTTACAGGGAGGGAGAGACCCAGTACTTC.

This clonotype has a handful of counts. V gene TRBV24-1 combines with J gene TRBJ1-5, with TRBD1 matching over 11 bases. Germline V lookup: CDR1 KGHDR, CDR2 SFDVKD. V was clipped by 9 bases and J by 3 bases; unmatched bases: 3. The CDR3 contains 14 residues. This CDR3 reads CATQGQGDNQPQHF. CDR3 DNA sequence: TGTGCCACCCAGGGACAGGGGGACAATCAGCCCCAGCATTTT.

There are many counts of this clonotype. The V gene is TRBV28, the J gene TRBJ1-1; D is perhaps TRBD1 (6 bases). The CDR3 runs to 15 residues. Germline V gene lookup returns CDR1 MDHEN and CDR2 SYDVKM. Trimming cost V 5 bases and J 0 bases, with 13 bases left between them. CDR3 coding DNA: TGTGCCAGCAGTGCCCCAAGGGGGGTGAACACTGAAGCTTTCTTT. Its protein is CASSAPRGVNTEAFF. Supplemented by reference TRBV28 and TRBJ1-1, the full variable domain reads DVKVTQSSRYLVKRTGEKVFLECVQDMDHENMFWYRQDPGLGLRLIYFSYDVKMKEKGDIPEGYSVSREKKERFSLILESASTNQTSMYLCASSAPRGVNTEAFFGQGTRLTVV.

This clonotype occurred many times. This chain uses TRBV11-2 with TRBJ2-1, with D possibly TRBD2 on 6 matching bases. The CDR3 has 15 residues. Trimming pared 3 bases from V and 5 bases from J, leaving 14 bases between. Germline CDR1 SGHAT, CDR2 FQNNGV. In DNA, the CDR3 is TGTGCCAGCAGCTTCCTTTCGGGGGAGCACAATGAGCAGTTCTTC. Translation: CASSFLSGEHNEQFF.

The chain joins TRBV20-1 to TRBJ1-1, with 10 bases aligning to TRBD1. This CDR3 has 15 residues. Losses at the gene ends were 0 bases for V and 3 bases for J; bases not matched to a gene: 4. Germline CDR1 and CDR2: DFQATT and SNEGSKA (reference sequence). The CDR3 loop is CSARDSGQGDTEAFF. DNA for the CDR3: TGCAGTGCTAGAGACTCCGGACAGGGGGACACTGAAGCTTTCTTT.

This clonotype was detected many times. V and J are TRBV9 and TRBJ1-2; D remains ambiguous. Germline V CDR1 and CDR2: SGDLS, YYNGEE. Trimming removed 0 bases at V and 2 bases at J, with 5 bases between. The CDR3 contains 13 residues. Here the CDR3 DNA reads TGTGCCAGCAGCGTAGGTGGGAACTATGGCTACACCTTC. Residues: CASSVGGNYGYTF.

The genes are TRBV18 and TRBJ2-2; TRBD1 matches at 7 bases. CDR1 KGHSH and CDR2 LQKENI come from the germline V gene. The CDR3 sequence is 16 residues long. V shed 3 bases, J shed 6 bases, and the junction held 10 bases outside the gene matches. The CDR3 nucleotides read TGTGCCAGCTCACCGTTAGACAGGGCGGATTCCGGGGAGCTGTTTTTT. Translating it yields CASSPLDRADSGELFF.

This clonotype came up many times. The rearrangement joins TRBV15 to TRBJ1-3; D remains unclear. CDR1 is LNHNV, CDR2 YYDKDF, per germline (reference sequence). This CDR3 spans 15 amino acids. Trimming cost V 4 bases and J 3 bases, with 13 bases left between them. The CDR3, as DNA: TGTGCCACCAGCACAAGAGATTACTATGGAAACACCATATATTTT. This sequence encodes CATSTRDYYGNTIYF.